A single sample gave rise to the 18 T cell receptor beta chains below, sequenced in a study of vaccination and CD4 T cells after COVID-19. Treatment specified: approximately nine-day PBMC culture with coronavirus spike peptide pools or control peptides (ViraFEST assay). An Oncomine TCR Beta short-read assay was used to sequence the DNA from cultured CD4+ T cells. TCRdb recomputed calls from the PCR reads with MiXCR, one row per CDR3 protein. Here the sample spans some 13,000 distinct CDR3 sequences, around 30% being singletons. Their antigens are not known. Input material: CD4+ T cells from blood, cultured in vitro. The receptors originated from a human donor who had recovered from COVID-19.

The chain recombines TRBV15 with TRBJ1-4, with a weak D call TRBD1 (6 bases). Germline-derived CDR1 and CDR2 are LNHNV and YYDKDF (reference sequence). This CDR3 region has 15 residues. V was trimmed by 2 bases and J by 6 bases, leaving 13 bases between them. In nucleotides, the CDR3 is TGTGCCACCAGCAGACAAACAGGGCCCGATGAAAAACTGTTTTTT. Encoded protein: CATSRQTGPDEKLFF.

This clonotype has a handful of counts. This sequence joins TRBV7-8 and TRBJ2-7; D may be TRBD2 (6 bases). Germline loops: CDR1 SGHVS, CDR2 FQNEAQ. This CDR3 region has 15 residues. V was cut by 5 bases and J by 1 base, with 15 bases left in between. CDR3 in DNA: TGTGCCAGCAGCCCTGGGCTAGCGTTTTCCTACGAGCAGTACTTC. Its translation is CASSPGLAFSYEQYF.

This clonotype was detected only a few times. The chain has TRBV28 and TRBJ2-7, with TRBD2 matching 7 bases. With 6 bases clipped from V and 6 bases from J, the junction kept 14 bases outside the gene matches. The germline gives CDR1 MDHEN, CDR2 SYDVKM. The CDR3 has 15 amino acids. The DNA of the CDR3 is TGTGCCAGCAGGGGGGGGATAAATAGGGTATCCGAGCAGTACTTC. This gives the protein CASRGGINRVSEQYF.

The CDR3 nucleotides are TGCGCCAGCAGCTTGGGGGCACTAGCGGGAGGGGTGACCCAGTACTTC. Translating it yields CASSLGALAGGVTQYF. This sequence joins TRBV5-1 and TRBJ2-5; 13 bases are shared with TRBD2. CDR3 length: 16 residues. Germline loops: CDR1 SGHRS, CDR2 YFSETQ. Germline trimming cut 0 bases from V and 7 bases from J; bases unmatched to any gene: 6.

This clonotype was seen a few times. The chain combines TRBV24-1 with TRBJ2-3; a weak D match, TRBD2 (6 bases). The length of the CDR3 is 13 residues. The germline V gene has CDR1 KGHDR and CDR2 SFDVKD. V was cut by 12 bases and J by 3 bases, with 15 bases left in between. CDR3: CAAGSGVTDTQYF. The CDR3 region has the DNA TGTGCCGCCGGGTCGGGAGTAACAGATACGCAGTATTTT.

This chain joins TRBV18 and TRBJ2-1, with a possible D match to TRBD2 (5 bases). CDR3 length equals 13 residues. The germline gives CDR1 KGHSH, CDR2 LQKENI. V was clipped by 2 bases and J by 9 bases, with 11 bases between them. The CDR3 DNA follows: TGTGCCAGCTCACCAGAACGGGATTCTGAGCAGTTCTTC. Translation gives CASSPERDSEQFF.

This clonotype appeared once. V gene TRBV14 combines with J gene TRBJ2-1; TRBD2 matches at 12 bases. V trimming: 3 bases; J trimming: 9 bases; junction bases outside the gene matches: 15. This CDR3 is built from 18 residues. Per the germline V gene, CDR1 is SGHDN and CDR2 is FVKESK. The CDR3 region is CASSHLQSSGRASAEQFF. The DNA for the CDR3 is TGTGCCAGCAGCCACCTTCAGTCTAGCGGGAGGGCCTCCGCTGAGCAGTTCTTC.

This rearrangement joins TRBV19 to TRBJ1-2; tentative D call: TRBD1 (6 bases). Trimming took 2 bases from V and 8 from J, leaving 12 bases between them. This CDR3 spans 13 amino acids. Per germline, CDR1 LNHDA and CDR2 SQIVND (reference sequence). The CDR3 protein is CASSINDRIGYTF. In nucleotides, the CDR3 is TGTGCCAGTAGTATAAACGACAGGATCGGCTACACCTTC. Filled out from reference TRBV19 and TRBJ1-2, the complete variable domain reads DGGITQSPKYLFRKEGQNVTLSCEQNLNHDAMYWYRQDPGQGLRLIYYSQIVNDFQKGDIAEGYSVSREKKESFPLTVTSAQKNPTAFYLCASSINDRIGYTFGSGTRLTVV.

V gene TRBV9 combines with J gene TRBJ2-1; D is unresolved. The V end lost 0 bases, the J end lost 7 bases, and 14 bases lay between the germline ends. The CDR3 runs to 15 residues. Germline V lookup: CDR1 SGDLS, CDR2 YYNGEE. CDR3: CASSVATLGRNEQFF. The CDR3 nucleotides are TGTGCCAGCAGCGTAGCTACGCTAGGTAGAAATGAGCAGTTCTTC.

This clonotype showed up just a few times. The chain links TRBV20-1 to TRBJ2-7, with 15 bases lining up with TRBD2. Trimming cost V 6 bases and J 6 bases; bases outside gene matches: 15. Germline V gene lookup returns CDR1 DFQATT and CDR2 SNEGSKA (reference sequence). The CDR3 runs to 17 residues. This CDR3 reads CSANQEGLAGGLGEQYF. The CDR3 nucleotides read TGCAGTGCAAACCAAGAGGGACTAGCGGGAGGACTGGGCGAGCAGTACTTC.

This clonotype was found a few times. The chain links TRBV7-2 to TRBJ2-2; TRBD2 matches at 9 bases. Germline lookup yields CDR1 SGHTA and CDR2 FQGNSA. V shed 2 bases, J shed 7 bases, and the junction held 8 bases outside the gene matches. The CDR3 has 16 amino acids. The CDR3 protein is CASSLRASGTSGELFF. Written as DNA, the CDR3 is TGTGCCAGCAGCTTAAGGGCTAGCGGGACGAGCGGGGAGCTGTTTTTT.

V and J are TRBV19 and TRBJ2-2; no clear D. The ends were cut back, 4 bases at V and 1 base at J, with 7 bases in the middle. Germline values: CDR1 LNHDA, CDR2 SQIVND (reference sequence). The CDR3 runs 14 residues. The CDR3 reads CASSKNRNTGELFF. The DNA of the CDR3 is TGTGCCAGTAGTAAGAACAGGAACACCGGGGAGCTGTTTTTT.

This clonotype came up a few times. This chain joins TRBV5-6 and TRBJ2-7, with 7 bases identical to TRBD2. The V segment lost 1 base and the J segment 4 bases; nucleotides outside the gene matches: 23. There are 20 residues in the CDR3. The germline V gene encodes CDR1 SGHDT and CDR2 YYEEEE. CDR3 sequence reads: CASSLTMGGVPGVNQYEQYF. In DNA form, the CDR3 reads TGTGCCAGCAGCTTGACTATGGGAGGGGTGCCGGGAGTAAATCAATACGAGCAGTACTTC.

The V call is TRBV20-1, the J call TRBJ2-3; the match to TRBD2 covers 9 bases. CDR1 and CDR2 from the germline V gene are DFQATT and SNEGSKA (reference sequence). The CDR3 covers 14 residues. V lost 3 bases, J lost 5 bases, and 6 bases stayed unmatched. The CDR3 sequence: CSARWAGGVDTQYF. In nucleotides, the CDR3 is TGCAGTGCTAGGTGGGCGGGAGGGGTAGATACGCAGTATTTT.

This clonotype showed up just a few times. This chain connects TRBV7-9 to TRBJ2-7; no clear D. The germline V gene encodes CDR1 SEHNR and CDR2 FQNEAQ (reference sequence). The germline V and J ends were trimmed by 4 bases and 4 bases, with 11 bases remaining between them. CDR3 length equals 13 residues. For the CDR3, the DNA is TGTGCCAGCAGCTCCCGGTCGTGGTACGAGCAGTACTTC. It encodes CASSSRSWYEQYF.

This clonotype was seen a handful of times. The CDR3 coding sequence is TGTGCCAGTAGTTCCCGGGCCCCAAGGACTGAAGCTTTCTTT. Translation: CASSSRAPRTEAFF. This sequence joins TRBV19 and TRBJ1-1, with unresolved D. Germline V gene lookup returns CDR1 LNHDA and CDR2 SQIVND (reference sequence). The CDR3 has 14 amino acids. Trimming took off 5 bases at V and 5 bases at J, with 15 bases between the two ends.

The rearrangement links TRBV6-5 to TRBJ2-7; unclear D gene. The CDR3 totals 14 residues. V was cut by 0 bases and J by 4 bases, with 10 bases left in between. The germline V gene has CDR1 MNHEY and CDR2 SVGAGI. CDR3 DNA: TGTGCCAGCAGTTACTCCTCTCCGGCATACGAGCAGTACTTC. This gives the protein CASSYSSPAYEQYF.

This clonotype occurred a few times. Here the CDR3 DNA reads TGTGCCACCAGCAGAGGAGGATCGGGACTAGCCGACACCTACGAGCAGTACTTC. It is translated as CATSRGGSGLADTYEQYF. This chain joins TRBV15 and TRBJ2-7; 9 bases align to TRBD2. This CDR3 comprises 18 residues. Germline V gene data show CDR1 as LNHNV and CDR2 as YYDKDF (reference sequence). Trimming took 1 base from V and 2 from J; bases not matched to a gene: 12.